A single T cell receptor beta chain is shown here with its context. The antigen is not known. This specimen comes from a study of Ad26.COV2.S vaccination and SARS-CoV-2 variants. Findings and limits, study-wide: The placebo group had lower spike-specific TCR breadth than the vaccine recipients did. Substantial breadth was reportedly displayed by spike-specific CD8+ and CD4+ T cell responses after vaccination.

Germline CDR1 and CDR2: SGHRS and YFSETQ. This CDR3 has 15 amino acids. Deletions cut 5 bases from V and 0 bases from J, with 12 bases between. Profiling relied on immunoSEQ multiplex PCR, and the TCRdb table lists in-frame clones only, not all of them. The sample has about 180,000 clones, roughly 89% seen once. The receptor comes from a human donor who had recovered from COVID-19. The sample in question was peripheral blood, obtained after recovery from COVID-19. V is TRBV5-1 and J is TRBJ2-1, with a weak D call TRBD1 (5 bases). The CDR3 loop reads CASRQDGSSYNEQFF. Written as DNA, the CDR3 is TGCGCCAGCAGACAGGACGGAAGCTCCTACAATGAGCAGTTCTTC.